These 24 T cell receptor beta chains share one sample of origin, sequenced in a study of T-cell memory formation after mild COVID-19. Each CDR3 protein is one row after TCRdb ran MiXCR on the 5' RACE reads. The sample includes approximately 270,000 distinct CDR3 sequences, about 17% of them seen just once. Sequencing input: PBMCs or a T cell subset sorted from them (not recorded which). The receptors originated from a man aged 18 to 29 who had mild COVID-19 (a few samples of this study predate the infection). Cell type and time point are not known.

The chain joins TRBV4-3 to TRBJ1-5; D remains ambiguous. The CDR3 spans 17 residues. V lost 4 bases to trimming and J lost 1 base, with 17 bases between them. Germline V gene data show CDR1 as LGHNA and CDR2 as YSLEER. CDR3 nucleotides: TGCGCCAGCAGCCCTAGAGACGGCCCGAAGAGCAATCAGCCCCAGCATTTT. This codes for CASSPRDGPKSNQPQHF.

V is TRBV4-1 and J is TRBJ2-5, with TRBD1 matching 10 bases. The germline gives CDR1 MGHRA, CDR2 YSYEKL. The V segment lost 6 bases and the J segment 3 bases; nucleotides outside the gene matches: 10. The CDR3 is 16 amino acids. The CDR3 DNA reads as TGCGCCAGCAGTCGAGGCGGCGGGACAGGGGAAGAGACCCAGTACTTC. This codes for CASSRGGGTGEETQYF.

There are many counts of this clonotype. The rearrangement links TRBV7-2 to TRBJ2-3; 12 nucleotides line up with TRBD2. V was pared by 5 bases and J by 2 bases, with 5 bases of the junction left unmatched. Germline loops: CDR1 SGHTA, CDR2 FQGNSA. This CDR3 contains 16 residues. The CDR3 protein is CASSPTSGGYTDTQYF. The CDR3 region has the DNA TGTGCCAGCAGCCCGACTAGCGGGGGATACACAGATACGCAGTATTTT.

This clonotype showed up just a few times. In DNA, the CDR3 is TGCAGTGCTAGGATAAGGGGTTTTCGGAATCAGCCCCAGCATTTT. Translating it yields CSARIRGFRNQPQHF. The J gene is TRBJ1-5, the V gene TRBV20-1; weak D call: TRBD1 (5 bases). The V and J ends lost 3 bases and 4 bases respectively, with 16 bases between them. The germline gives CDR1 DFQATT, CDR2 SNEGSKA (reference sequence). This CDR3 is 15 amino acids long.

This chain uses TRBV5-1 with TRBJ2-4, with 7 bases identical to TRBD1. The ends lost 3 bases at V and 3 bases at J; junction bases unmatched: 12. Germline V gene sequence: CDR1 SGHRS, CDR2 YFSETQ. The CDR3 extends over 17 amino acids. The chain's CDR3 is CASSSRGVAGGKNIQYF. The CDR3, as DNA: TGCGCCAGCAGCTCCCGAGGGGTCGCAGGGGGCAAAAACATTCAGTACTTC.

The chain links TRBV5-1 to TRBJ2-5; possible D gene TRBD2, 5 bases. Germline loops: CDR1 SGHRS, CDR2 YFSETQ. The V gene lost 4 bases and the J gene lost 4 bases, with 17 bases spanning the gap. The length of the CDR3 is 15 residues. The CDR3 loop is CASSPGGLDRETQYF. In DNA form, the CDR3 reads TGCGCCAGCAGCCCTGGCGGGCTCGATCGAGAGACCCAGTACTTC.

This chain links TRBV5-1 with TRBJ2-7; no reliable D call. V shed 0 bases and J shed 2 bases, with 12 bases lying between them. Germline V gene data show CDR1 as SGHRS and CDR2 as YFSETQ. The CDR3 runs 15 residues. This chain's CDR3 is CASSLGIAGTYEQYV. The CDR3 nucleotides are TGCGCCAGCAGCTTGGGTATAGCTGGGACCTACGAGCAGTACGTC.

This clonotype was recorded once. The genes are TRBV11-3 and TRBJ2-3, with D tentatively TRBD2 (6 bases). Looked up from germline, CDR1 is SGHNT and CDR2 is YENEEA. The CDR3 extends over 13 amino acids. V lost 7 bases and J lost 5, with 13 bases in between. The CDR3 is CASTARGGDTQYF. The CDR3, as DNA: TGTGCCAGCACCGCACGGGGAGGAGATACGCAGTATTTT.

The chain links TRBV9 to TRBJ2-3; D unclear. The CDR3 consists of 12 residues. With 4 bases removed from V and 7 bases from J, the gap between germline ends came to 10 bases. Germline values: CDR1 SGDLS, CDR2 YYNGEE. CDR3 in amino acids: CASSSRTNTQYF. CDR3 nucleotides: TGTGCCAGCAGCTCCCGTACAAATACGCAGTATTTT. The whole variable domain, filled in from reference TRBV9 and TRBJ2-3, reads DSGVTQTPKHLITATGQRVTLRCSPRSGDLSVYWYQQSLDQGLQFLIQYYNGEERAKGNILERFSAQQFPDLHSELNLSSLELGDSALYFCASSSRTNTQYFGPGTRLTVL.

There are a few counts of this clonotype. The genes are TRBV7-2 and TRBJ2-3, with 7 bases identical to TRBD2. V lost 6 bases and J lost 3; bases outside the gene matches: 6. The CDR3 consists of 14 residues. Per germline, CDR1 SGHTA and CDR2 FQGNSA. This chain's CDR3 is CASSWMGGTDTQYF. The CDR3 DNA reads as TGTGCCAGCAGTTGGATGGGGGGGACAGATACGCAGTATTTT.

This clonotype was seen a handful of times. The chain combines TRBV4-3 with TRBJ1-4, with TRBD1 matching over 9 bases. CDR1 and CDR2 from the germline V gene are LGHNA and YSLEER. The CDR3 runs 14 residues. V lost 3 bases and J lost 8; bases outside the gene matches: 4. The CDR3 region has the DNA TGCGCCAGCAGCCAGGGACAGGGAGCGGAAAAACTGTTTTTT. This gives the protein CASSQGQGAEKLFF.

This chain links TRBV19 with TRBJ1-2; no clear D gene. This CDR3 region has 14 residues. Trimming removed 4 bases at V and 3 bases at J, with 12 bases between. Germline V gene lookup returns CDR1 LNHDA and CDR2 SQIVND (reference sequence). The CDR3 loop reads CASSTDFRHYGYTF. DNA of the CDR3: TGTGCCAGTAGTACGGACTTTCGCCACTATGGCTACACCTTC.

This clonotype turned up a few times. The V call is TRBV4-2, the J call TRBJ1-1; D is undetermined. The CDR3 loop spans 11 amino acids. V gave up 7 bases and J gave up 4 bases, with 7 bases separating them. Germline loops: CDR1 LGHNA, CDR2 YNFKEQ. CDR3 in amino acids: CASTSSTEAFF. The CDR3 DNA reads TGTGCCAGCACCTCAAGCACTGAAGCTTTCTTT.

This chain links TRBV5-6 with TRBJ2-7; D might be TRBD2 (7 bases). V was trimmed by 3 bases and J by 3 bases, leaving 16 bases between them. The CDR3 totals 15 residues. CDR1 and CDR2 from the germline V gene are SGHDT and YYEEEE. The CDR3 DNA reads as TGTGCCAGCAGCTACGGACGGGGGGCCTACTACGAGCAGTACGTC. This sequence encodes CASSYGRGAYYEQYV.

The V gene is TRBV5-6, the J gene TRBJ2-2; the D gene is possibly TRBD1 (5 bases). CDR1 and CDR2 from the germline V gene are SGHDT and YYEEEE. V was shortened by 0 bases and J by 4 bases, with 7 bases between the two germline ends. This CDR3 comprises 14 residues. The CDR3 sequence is CASSLARATGELFF. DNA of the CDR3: TGTGCCAGCAGCTTGGCCAGGGCCACCGGGGAGCTGTTTTTT.

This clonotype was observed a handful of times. The CDR3 sequence is CSVETGALPLSTDTQYF. In nucleotides, the CDR3 is TGCAGCGTGGAAACAGGGGCCCTCCCTTTAAGCACAGATACGCAGTATTTT. J is TRBJ2-3 and V is TRBV29-1; 7 bases fit TRBD1. CDR3 length: 17 residues. The ends lost 6 bases at V and 0 bases at J; junction bases unmatched: 15. Germline CDR1 and CDR2: SQVTM and ANQGSEA.

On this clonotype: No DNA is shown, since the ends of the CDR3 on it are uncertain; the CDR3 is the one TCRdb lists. The CDR3 sequence: CATSDSAGELFFF. V usage is TRBV24-1 and J usage is TRBJ2-2. Termini included, the CDR3 measures 13 amino acids. Germline-derived CDR1 and CDR2 are KGHDR and SFDVKD.

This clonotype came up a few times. CDR3 protein: CASSFRVSYEQYF. The DNA of the CDR3 is TGTGCCAGCAGTTTCCGGGTCTCCTACGAGCAGTACTTC. The V and J genes are TRBV27 and TRBJ2-7; the D is unclear. Germline V gene lookup returns CDR1 MNHEY and CDR2 SMNVEV (reference sequence). CDR3 length equals 13 residues. Trimming shortened V by 3 bases and J by 0 bases, and 6 bases separated the two germline ends.

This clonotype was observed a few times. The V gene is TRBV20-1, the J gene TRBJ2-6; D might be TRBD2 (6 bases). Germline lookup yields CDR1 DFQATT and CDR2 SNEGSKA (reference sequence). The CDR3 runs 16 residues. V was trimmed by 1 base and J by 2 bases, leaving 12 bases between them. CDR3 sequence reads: CSARGYREPGANVLTF. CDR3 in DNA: TGCAGTGCTAGAGGCTATCGGGAGCCTGGGGCCAACGTCCTGACTTTC.

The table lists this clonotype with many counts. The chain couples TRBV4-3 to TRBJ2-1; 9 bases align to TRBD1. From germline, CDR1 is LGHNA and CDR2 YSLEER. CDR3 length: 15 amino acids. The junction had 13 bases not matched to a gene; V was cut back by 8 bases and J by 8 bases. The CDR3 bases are TGCGCCAGCGCCCTGGACAGGGGAATCGTTTATGAGCAGTTCTTC. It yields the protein CASALDRGIVYEQFF.

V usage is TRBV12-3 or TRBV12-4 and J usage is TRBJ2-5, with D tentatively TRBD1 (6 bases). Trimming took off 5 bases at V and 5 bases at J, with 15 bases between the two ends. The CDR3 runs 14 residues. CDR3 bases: TGTGCCAGCAGTCGTACAGGGCTGGGGGAGACCCAGTACTTC. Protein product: CASSRTGLGETQYF.

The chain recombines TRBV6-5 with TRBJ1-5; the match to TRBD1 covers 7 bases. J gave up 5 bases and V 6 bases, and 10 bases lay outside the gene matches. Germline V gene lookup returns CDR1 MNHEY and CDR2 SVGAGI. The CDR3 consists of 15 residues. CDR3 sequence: CASRGKGAGDQPQHF. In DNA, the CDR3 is TGTGCCAGCAGGGGGAAGGGGGCAGGGGATCAGCCCCAGCATTTT.

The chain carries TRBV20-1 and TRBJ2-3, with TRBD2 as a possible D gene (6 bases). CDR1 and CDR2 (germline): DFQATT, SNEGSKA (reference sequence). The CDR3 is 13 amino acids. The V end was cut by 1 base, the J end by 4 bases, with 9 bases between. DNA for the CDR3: TGCAGTGCTAGAGTTGCGGGGCCAGATACGCAGTATTTT. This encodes CSARVAGPDTQYF.

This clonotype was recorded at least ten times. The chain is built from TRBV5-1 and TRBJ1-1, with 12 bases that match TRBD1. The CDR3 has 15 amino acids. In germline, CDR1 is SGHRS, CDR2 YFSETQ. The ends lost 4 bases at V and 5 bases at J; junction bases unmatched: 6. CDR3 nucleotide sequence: TGCGCCAGCAGCACCGGGACAGGGGGCTCGACTGAAGCTTTCTTT. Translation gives CASSTGTGGSTEAFF.